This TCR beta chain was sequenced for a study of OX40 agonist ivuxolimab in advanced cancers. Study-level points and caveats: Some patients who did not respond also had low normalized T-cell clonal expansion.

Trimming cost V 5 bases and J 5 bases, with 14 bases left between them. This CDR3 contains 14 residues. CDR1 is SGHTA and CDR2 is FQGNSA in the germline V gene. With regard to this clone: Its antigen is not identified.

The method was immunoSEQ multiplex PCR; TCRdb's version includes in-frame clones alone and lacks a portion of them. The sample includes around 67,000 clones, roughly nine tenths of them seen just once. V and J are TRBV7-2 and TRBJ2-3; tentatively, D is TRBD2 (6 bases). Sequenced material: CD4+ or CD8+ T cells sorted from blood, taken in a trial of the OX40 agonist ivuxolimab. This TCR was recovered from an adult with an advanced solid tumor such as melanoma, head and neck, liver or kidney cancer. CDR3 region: CASSGTPGVDTQYF. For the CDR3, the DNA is TGTGCCAGCAGCGGGACTCCCGGCGTAGATACGCAGTATTTT. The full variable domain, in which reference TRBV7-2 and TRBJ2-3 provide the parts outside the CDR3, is GAGVSQSPSNKVTEKGKDVELRCDPISGHTALYWYRQSLGQGLEFLIYFQGNSAPDKSGLPSDRFSAERTGGSVSTLTIQRTQQEDSAVYLCASSGTPGVDTQYFGPGTRLTVL.